Detailed here is one T cell receptor (beta chain). The data stem from a study of blood T cell repertoires in COVID-19. Original methodology: For nucleated cells, counts were estimated from reference gene primer amplification. Measured with immunoSEQ multiplex PCR; TCRdb has only the in-frame clones, and not every one. The DNA was the basis for D and trimming; V, J and clone size are from that table. Counted here are hundreds of thousands of clones, 88% occurring once; the ten biggest clones make up approximately 1.5%. The ends lost 6 bases at V and 0 bases at J; junction bases unmatched: 5. The CDR3 has 15 amino acids. Germline V gene lookup returns CDR1 MDHEN and CDR2 SYDVKM.

The rearrangement joins TRBV28 to TRBJ1-3; 7 bases agree with TRBD1. The TCR was taken from a woman aged 18 to 35 who had been exposed to COVID-19. The sequenced sample consisted of PBMCs or T cells enriched from blood (not recorded which). Here the CDR3 DNA reads TGTGCCAGCAGGCCAGGGGGACCCTCTGGAAACACCATATATTTT. It codes for CASRPGGPSGNTIYF. Full variable domain (missing parts from reference TRBV28 and TRBJ1-3): DVKVTQSSRYLVKRTGEKVFLECVQDMDHENMFWYRQDPGLGLRLIYFSYDVKMKEKGDIPEGYSVSREKKERFSLILESASTNQTSMYLCASRPGGPSGNTIYFGEGSWLTVV.